This T cell receptor beta chain is from a study of OX40 agonist ivuxolimab in advanced cancers. Looking at the study overall: As their treatment, patients were administered ivuxolimab, an agonistic anti-OX40 (CD134) antibody. Hepatocellular carcinoma, melanoma, renal cell or head and neck cancer occurred in dose-escalation patients. Study findings and constraints: Circulating CD4+ and CD8+ T cells showed clonal expansion by week 6 at 0.1 to 3.0 mg/kg.

A word on this clone: Its antigen is unidentified.

In germline, CDR1 is ENHRY, CDR2 SYGVKD. V was pared by 6 bases and J by 5 bases, with 16 bases between. This CDR3 region has 14 residues. Generated by immunoSEQ multiplex PCR, the TCRdb table keeps only in-frame clones and is missing some. The sample lists about 16,000 clones; around 84% were seen once. Systemic immunosuppression or autoimmune disease history was grounds to exclude patients. The source material was CD4+ or CD8+ T cells sorted from blood, sampled in a trial of the OX40 agonist ivuxolimab. The sequence was collected from an adult with an advanced solid tumor such as melanoma, head and neck, liver or kidney cancer. This chain uses TRBV10-3 with TRBJ1-1, with a tentative D call TRBD1 (5 bases). The CDR3 is CAISPDLGRTEAFF. CDR3 DNA sequence: TGTGCCATCAGCCCCGACCTGGGGCGGACTGAAGCTTTCTTT.